This is a list of T cell receptor beta chains from one sample in a study of T cell responses to AZD1222 COVID-19 vaccine. Generated by immunoSEQ multiplex PCR, the TCRdb table keeps only in-frame clones and is missing some. This sample has 120,000 or so clones; 80% to 90% occur once, and the top ten carry roughly 8%. The source was peripheral blood, collected on day 0 of AZD1222 vaccination. These TCRs come from an adult in good health. The CDR3 runs from the conserved cysteine through the conserved F or W. A D gene is named only where the DNA matches it firmly. Clone size, where shown, is once, few, many, or a class for clones that have expanded.

D gene	J gene	clone size	V gene	CDR3 protein	CDR3 DNA
TRBD2	TRBJ2-1	few	TRBV7-6	CASSLSWSPSGRAANEQFF	TGTGCCAGCAGCTTATCTTGGTCGCCTAGCGGGAGGGCCGCGAATGAGCAGTTCTTC
.	TRBJ2-5	.	TRBV7-9	CACQGQETQYF	TGTGCCTGTCAGGGCCAAGAGACCCAGTACTTC
TRBD2	TRBJ2-3	once	TRBV9	CASSAEVAGGPGGDTQYF	TGTGCCAGCAGCGCAGAAGTAGCGGGAGGGCCGGGCGGAGATACGCAGTATTTT
TRBD2	TRBJ2-7	.	TRBV2	CASSDWLAGSEQYF	TGTGCCAGCAGTGACTGGCTAGCGGGGAGCGAGCAGTACTTC
TRBD1	TRBJ1-1	few	TRBV9	CASSAGDRGQDTEAFF	TGTGCCAGCAGCGCGGGGGACAGGGGGCAGGACACTGAAGCTTTCTTT
TRBD1	TRBJ2-7	.	TRBV5-6	CASSLDRGSSYEQYF	TGTGCCAGCAGCTTAGACAGGGGGTCCTCCTACGAGCAGTACTTC
TRBD1	TRBJ2-1	.	TRBV29-1	CSVEGPGQGDNEQFF	TGCAGCGTTGAAGGGCCGGGACAGGGGGACAATGAGCAGTTCTTC
.	TRBJ1-1	.	TRBV28	CASTQGGLSTEAFF	TGTGCCAGTACTCAAGGGGGGCTGAGCACTGAAGCTTTCTTT
TRBD2	TRBJ2-3	.	TRBV6-2/TRBV6-3	CASSKTSGSTDTQYF	TGTGCCAGCAGCAAGACTAGCGGGAGCACAGATACGCAGTATTTT
TRBD1	TRBJ1-1	.	TRBV19	CASSVPGQGNTEAFF	TGTGCCAGTAGTGTTCCGGGACAGGGGAACACTGAAGCTTTCTTT
.	TRBJ2-7	few	TRBV5-4	CASSLGELPHEQYF	TGTGCCAGCAGCTTGGGGGAGCTCCCCCACGAGCAGTACTTC
.	TRBJ1-2	once	TRBV25-1	CASSATQGPAVYGYTF	TGTGCCAGCAGTGCCACCCAGGGTCCAGCGGTCTATGGCTACACCTTC
.	TRBJ1-1	.	TRBV3-1/TRBV3-2	CASSLRTDEAFF	TGTGCCAGCAGCCTCCGGACAGATGAAGCTTTCTTT
.	TRBJ2-2	.	TRBV5-4	CASSLEPYNGELFF	TGTGCCAGCAGCTTGGAACCCTACAACGGGGAGCTGTTTTTT
TRBD1	TRBJ1-2	.	TRBV9	CASSVDQGAGGYTF	TGTGCCAGCAGCGTAGATCAGGGGGCAGGGGGCTACACCTTC
TRBD1	TRBJ2-1	few	TRBV19	CASRPQGANNEQFF	TGTGCCAGTAGACCACAGGGGGCGAACAATGAGCAGTTCTTC
TRBD1	TRBJ1-5	.	TRBV10-2	CASSERGQGGGSNQPQHF	TGCGCCAGTTCAGAAAGGGGACAGGGGGGAGGTAGCAATCAGCCCCAGCATTTT
TRBD1	TRBJ1-5	few	TRBV19	CASRSGTGASLRNQPQHF	TGTGCCAGTCGCTCCGGGACAGGGGCGTCCCTTCGCAATCAGCCCCAGCATTTT
TRBD2	TRBJ2-1	.	TRBV29-1	CSVAALAGIFGEQFF	TGCAGCGTTGCCGCTTTAGCGGGAATCTTCGGTGAGCAGTTCTTC
TRBD2	TRBJ2-5	.	TRBV30	CACQLAGGLGETQYF	TGTGCCTGTCAGCTAGCGGGGGGTCTAGGAGAGACCCAGTACTTC
TRBD1	TRBJ1-5	.	TRBV6-5	CASSSTGGLSNQPQHF	TGTGCCAGCAGTTCGACAGGGGGCCTAAGCAATCAGCCCCAGCATTTT
TRBD1	TRBJ1-6	.	TRBV14	CASSPRDSVNSPLHF	TGTGCCAGCAGCCCCCGGGACAGTGTCAATTCACCCCTCCACTTT
.	TRBJ1-1	.	TRBV2	CASSEGGTNTEAFF	TGTGCCAGCAGTGAGGGGGGGACGAACACTGAAGCTTTCTTT
TRBD1	TRBJ1-1	few	TRBV28	CASSSGQTGRTEAFF	TGTGCCAGCAGTTCGGGACAGACCGGGAGGACTGAAGCTTTCTTT
.	TRBJ1-5	.	TRBV4-1	CASSQDAGQNPNQPQHF	TGCGCCAGCAGCCAAGATGCCGGACAGAACCCTAATCAGCCCCAGCATTTT
.	TRBJ1-4	.	TRBV5-1	CASSLASIGAANEKLFF	TGCGCCAGCAGCTTGGCCAGCATCGGGGCGGCTAATGAAAAACTGTTTTTT
.	TRBJ1-3	.	TRBV7-9	CASSLAGQYSGNTIYF	TGTGCCAGCAGCTTAGCGGGGCAGTACTCTGGAAACACCATATATTTT
TRBD1	TRBJ1-6	.	TRBV15	CATSRSTGTLHF	TGTGCCACCAGCAGATCGACAGGGACCCTCCACTTT
TRBD1	TRBJ1-6	.	TRBV9	CASSVEGTGNSPLHF	TGTGCCAGCAGCGTAGAAGGGACAGGGAATTCACCCCTCCACTTT
TRBD2	TRBJ2-2	.	TRBV6-1	CASSEVAGLPTGELFF	TGTGCCAGCAGTGAGGTAGCGGGGTTGCCCACCGGGGAGCTGTTTTTT
.	TRBJ1-5	.	TRBV10-1	CASSEERISNQPQHF	TGCGCCAGCAGTGAAGAGCGGATTAGCAATCAGCCCCAGCATTTT
TRBD1	TRBJ1-1	.	TRBV2	CASSGQENTEAFF	TGTGCCAGCAGCGGACAGGAGAACACTGAAGCTTTCTTT
.	TRBJ2-5	.	TRBV7-2	CASSSRVVRSETQYF	TGTGCCAGCAGCTCCAGGGTGGTGCGCTCCGAGACCCAGTACTTC
.	TRBJ2-3	.	TRBV29-1	CSVTTSTDTQYF	TGCAGTGTTACTACTAGCACAGATACGCAGTATTTT
TRBD1	TRBJ1-5	.	TRBV6-5	CASSLTGAGQPQHF	TGTGCCAGCAGTTTGACAGGGGCTGGCCAGCCCCAGCATTTT
.	TRBJ1-3	.	TRBV27	CASSLRQGSSGNTIYF	TGTGCCAGCAGTTTAAGGCAGGGGTCCTCTGGAAACACCATATATTTT
TRBD1	TRBJ1-1	once	TRBV10-3	CAIGAGTDWTEAFF	TGTGCCATCGGGGCCGGGACAGATTGGACTGAAGCTTTCTTT
.	TRBJ2-5	.	TRBV5-1	CASSLGARETQYF	TGCGCCAGCAGCTTGGGCGCCAGGGAGACCCAGTACTTC
.	TRBJ2-2	.	TRBV30	CAWSKDTGELFF	TGTGCCTGGAGCAAGGACACCGGGGAGCTGTTTTTT
TRBD1	TRBJ2-5	.	TRBV2	CASSADRAETQYF	TGTGCCAGCAGCGCGGACAGGGCAGAGACCCAGTACTTC
.	TRBJ2-2	.	TRBV7-8	CASSLLSTGELFF	TGTGCCAGCAGCTTATTGAGCACCGGGGAGCTGTTTTTT
.	TRBJ1-1	.	TRBV6-6	CASSSHRSGGNTEAFF	TGTGCCAGCAGTTCACACAGGAGCGGGGGGAACACTGAAGCTTTCTTT
TRBD1	TRBJ2-5	.	TRBV6-5	CASSRQGARETQYF	TGTGCCAGCAGCAGACAGGGGGCGCGGGAGACCCAGTACTTC
.	TRBJ2-7	.	TRBV30	CAWGQGNYEQYF	TGTGCCTGGGGACAAGGGAACTACGAGCAGTACTTC